These 30 T cell receptor beta chains share one sample of origin, sequenced in a study of CD8 T cells in Susac syndrome. A quantity of about 0.45 to 1 ug RNA underwent reverse transcription using random hexamers. A single record per CDR3 protein comes from TCRdb applying MiXCR to the immunoSEQ multiplex PCR reads. In the table there are fewer than 85,000 distinct CDR3 sequences, approximately 94% of which are singletons. The sequencing sample was made of CD8+ T cells from PBMCs. These receptors originate from a human donor with Susac syndrome.

CDR3 nucleotides: TGTGCCAGCAGAAGGACCACACTCACAGATACGCAGTATTTT. As protein: CASRRTTLTDTQYF. The chain combines TRBV28 with TRBJ2-3, with D unclear. CDR1 and CDR2 (germline): MDHEN, SYDVKM. V lost 6 bases to trimming and J lost 2 bases, with 12 bases between them. This CDR3 comprises 14 residues.

V usage is TRBV28 and J usage is TRBJ1-5; 9 bases match TRBD1. CDR3 length: 17 residues. The J segment lost 6 bases and the V segment lost 5 bases, leaving 14 bases of the junction unmatched. Germline V gene sequence: CDR1 MDHEN, CDR2 SYDVKM. CDR3 bases: TGTGCCAGCAGTCAGAGCCAGGACAGGGGCGAAAGTCAGCCCCAGCATTTT. Its translation: CASSQSQDRGESQPQHF. The whole variable domain, remainder taken from reference TRBV28 and TRBJ1-5, is DVKVTQSSRYLVKRTGEKVFLECVQDMDHENMFWYRQDPGLGLRLIYFSYDVKMKEKGDIPEGYSVSREKKERFSLILESASTNQTSMYLCASSQSQDRGESQPQHFGDGTRLSIL.

The chain uses TRBV11-2 and TRBJ2-3, with D tentatively TRBD2 (5 bases). V was pared by 3 bases and J by 3 bases, with 10 bases between. CDR1 SGHAT and CDR2 FQNNGV come from the germline V gene. The CDR3 totals 14 residues. The CDR3: CASSFPGSTDTQYF. The CDR3, as DNA: TGTGCCAGCAGCTTCCCGGGGAGTACAGATACGCAGTATTTT.

The chain joins TRBV2 to TRBJ2-7, with 8 bases lining up with TRBD2. This CDR3 has 15 amino acids. V was clipped by 2 bases and J by 1 base; unmatched bases: 4. Germline V lookup: CDR1 SNHLY, CDR2 FYNNEI. Here the CDR3 DNA reads TGTGCCAGCAGTGAATCGAGCGGGGGTTCCTACGAGCAGTACTTC. The encoded protein is CASSESSGGSYEQYF.

The chain joins TRBV20-1 to TRBJ2-4; 8 positions agree with TRBD1. The germline gives CDR1 DFQATT, CDR2 SNEGSKA (reference sequence). The CDR3 extends over 15 amino acids. Germline trimming cut 1 base from V and 0 bases from J; bases unmatched to any gene: 2. The CDR3 coding sequence is TGCAGTGCTAGAGGACAGGGGATAGCCAAAAACATTCAGTACTTC. Amino acid sequence: CSARGQGIAKNIQYF.

The chain has TRBV7-9 and TRBJ2-6, with D unclear. Germline V lookup: CDR1 SEHNR, CDR2 FQNEAQ (reference sequence). Trimming shortened V by 5 bases and J by 0 bases, and 17 bases separated the two germline ends. This CDR3 is built from 18 residues. For the CDR3, the DNA is TGTGCCAGCAGCACAACAGCCACCCCCTACTCTGGGGCCAACGTCCTGACTTTC. This encodes CASSTTATPYSGANVLTF.

The J gene is TRBJ1-2, the V gene TRBV19, with a possible D match to TRBD1 (6 bases). V shed 9 bases and J shed 3 bases, with 14 bases lying between them. The CDR3 covers 13 residues. Germline V lookup: CDR1 LNHDA, CDR2 SQIVND (reference sequence). For the CDR3, the DNA is TGTGCCAGCACAGGGCCTAAAGACTATGGCTACACCTTC. Protein product: CASTGPKDYGYTF.

V and J are TRBV7-8 and TRBJ2-1; no clear D gene. The CDR3 runs to 13 residues. Germline V gene data show CDR1 as SGHVS and CDR2 as FQNEAQ. Trimming took off 2 bases at V and 6 bases at J, with 8 bases between the two ends. The CDR3, as DNA: TGTGCCAGCAGCTTAAACGCCGGCAATGAGCAGTTCTTC. Translating gives CASSLNAGNEQFF.

The rearrangement uses TRBV5-1 and TRBJ1-6; 12 bases are shared with TRBD1. CDR3 length: 16 residues. Germline V gene data show CDR1 as SGHRS and CDR2 as YFSETQ. The V segment lost 4 bases and the J segment 6 bases; nucleotides outside the gene matches: 5. The CDR3 here is CASSPGQGALNSPLHF. As DNA, the CDR3 is TGCGCCAGCAGCCCGGGACAGGGGGCGCTTAATTCACCCCTCCACTTT.

V is TRBV2 and J is TRBJ2-7; TRBD1 or TRBD2 may be the D gene (6 bases each). This CDR3 is 13 amino acids long. Deletions cut 3 bases from V and 3 bases from J, with 9 bases between. Germline CDR1 is SNHLY and CDR2 is FYNNEI. CDR3 protein: CASSDRGGYEQYF. CDR3 DNA sequence: TGTGCCAGCAGTGACAGGGGAGGCTACGAGCAGTACTTC.

The rearrangement joins TRBV18 to TRBJ1-2; D is unresolved. CDR1 and CDR2 from the germline V gene are KGHSH and LQKENI. The CDR3 is 15 amino acids. Between the trimmed V and J ends, which lost 0 bases and 4 bases, there was a span of 12 bases. This chain's CDR3 is CASSPPLEAVYGYTF. CDR3 in DNA: TGTGCCAGCTCACCACCACTAGAGGCAGTCTATGGCTACACCTTC.

The chain combines TRBV7-9 with TRBJ2-4; 10 bases align to TRBD2. The V segment lost 5 bases and the J segment 14 bases; nucleotides outside the gene matches: 15. CDR3 length: 15 residues. Germline V CDR1 and CDR2: SEHNR, FQNEAQ (reference sequence). CDR3 residues: CASSALRAGGTREYF. In nucleotides, the CDR3 is TGTGCCAGCAGCGCTCTCAGAGCGGGGGGGACAAGGGAGTACTTC. The variable domain in full, with the rest retrieved from reference TRBV7-9 and TRBJ2-4, is DTGVSQNPRHKITKRGQNVTFRCDPISEHNRLYWYRQTLGQGPEFLTYFQNEAQLEKSRLLSDRFSAERPKGSFSTLEIQRTEQGDSAMYLCASSALRAGGTREYFGAGTRLSVL.

The gene calls are TRBV19 and TRBJ1-5; D unclear. This CDR3 has 13 amino acids. Between the trimmed V and J ends, which lost 6 bases and 9 bases, there was a span of 15 bases. CDR1 and CDR2 from the germline V gene are LNHDA and SQIVND (reference sequence). CDR3 region: CASSPDIEGPQHF. CDR3 sequence (DNA): TGTGCCAGTAGCCCCGACATCGAGGGGCCCCAGCATTTT.

This clonotype appeared once. The J gene is TRBJ1-2, the V gene TRBV27; D is uncertain. CDR3 length: 11 residues. Germline V gene data show CDR1 as MNHEY and CDR2 as SMNVEV (reference sequence). Deletions cut 5 bases from V and 8 bases from J, with 9 bases between. The CDR3 here is CASSGSRGYTF. Written as DNA, the CDR3 is TGTGCCAGCAGTGGCTCCCGGGGCTACACCTTC.

This chain's CDR3 is CSARGGVNEKLFF. In nucleotides, the CDR3 is TGCAGTGCTAGGGGGGGCGTAAATGAAAAACTGTTTTTT. The chain combines TRBV20-1 with TRBJ1-4, with a possible D match to TRBD1 (6 bases). Per the germline V gene, CDR1 is DFQATT and CDR2 is SNEGSKA (reference sequence). The CDR3 runs 13 residues. Trimming cost V 3 bases and J 5 bases, with 10 bases left between them.

The chain is built from TRBV6-5 and TRBJ1-4; maybe TRBD1 (6 bases). This CDR3 is built from 16 residues. The V gene's germline CDR1 is MNHEY and CDR2 SVGAGI. V shed 2 bases and J shed 8 bases, with 18 bases lying between them. This chain's CDR3 is CASSYDRTDQWEKLFF. The CDR3 DNA follows: TGTGCCAGCAGTTACGATAGGACAGATCAATGGGAAAAACTGTTTTTT.

This clonotype was picked up one time. The rearrangement joins TRBV11-2 to TRBJ2-3; the D is unclear. This CDR3 has 13 residues. Germline V gives CDR1 SGHAT, CDR2 FQNNGV. Trimming cost V 5 bases and J 2 bases, with 8 bases left between them. The CDR3 sequence is CASSRTYTDTQYF. CDR3 bases: TGTGCCAGCAGCCGAACTTACACAGATACGCAGTATTTT.

This chain connects TRBV24-1 to TRBJ2-2; D may be TRBD2 (5 bases). Germline loops: CDR1 KGHDR, CDR2 SFDVKD. There are 15 residues in the CDR3. Trimming removed 0 bases at V and 2 bases at J, with 6 bases between. As DNA, the CDR3 is TGTGCCACCAGTGATTTGACGGGAAACACCGGGGAGCTGTTTTTT. Protein: CATSDLTGNTGELFF.

This chain uses TRBV4-1 with TRBJ2-2, with no clear D. Trimming left V 4 bases short and J 3 bases short, with 9 bases between. The CDR3 consists of 14 residues. Germline-derived CDR1 and CDR2 are MGHRA and YSYEKL. CDR3 nucleotides: TGCGCCAGCAGCCCTCGACTCCACACCGGGGAGCTGTTTTTT. The encoded protein is CASSPRLHTGELFF.

CDR3 nucleotides: TGCGCCAGCAGCCAAGAAGGCGGGTCCTATAGCAATCAGCCCCAGCATTTT. Protein product: CASSQEGGSYSNQPQHF. The J gene is TRBJ1-5, the V gene TRBV4-1; D is unclear. Germline CDR1 is MGHRA and CDR2 is YSYEKL. The ends were cut back, 0 bases at V and 0 bases at J, with 12 bases in the middle. CDR3 length: 17 amino acids.

The rearrangement uses TRBV2 and TRBJ2-2, with D perhaps TRBD1 or TRBD2 (5 bases each). V shed 3 bases and J shed 4 bases, with 12 bases lying between them. The CDR3 runs to 15 residues. The germline gives CDR1 SNHLY, CDR2 FYNNEI. The CDR3 DNA reads TGTGCCAGCAGTGACCCCCGGGACGGCACCGGGGAGCTGTTTTTT. Protein sequence: CASSDPRDGTGELFF.

The V gene is TRBV6-2 or TRBV6-3, the J gene TRBJ2-1; D is possibly TRBD2 (6 bases). Looked up from germline, CDR1 is MNHEY and CDR2 is SVGEGT. The CDR3 spans 14 residues. V dropped 7 bases and J dropped 5 bases, with 15 bases sitting between them. The CDR3 nucleotides read TGTGCCAGCACCCACAGCGGGCTCGACAATGAGCAGTTCTTC. Translation: CASTHSGLDNEQFF.

The V gene is TRBV27, the J gene TRBJ2-7; D might be TRBD1 (5 bases). The V and J ends lost 2 bases and 3 bases respectively, with 8 bases between them. The CDR3 extends over 13 amino acids. The germline CDR1 and CDR2 sequences are MNHEY and SMNVEV (reference sequence). Here the CDR3 DNA reads TGTGCCAGCAGTTTAGCCAGGGACTACGAGCAGTACTTC. It specifies CASSLARDYEQYF.

This clonotype has just one count. V is TRBV12-3 or TRBV12-4 and J is TRBJ2-7; tentative D call: TRBD2 (6 bases). The CDR3 is made up of 14 amino acids. Trimming cost V 1 base and J 7 bases, with 14 bases left between them. The CDR3 loop reads CASSLGSGLAEQYF. The CDR3 region has the DNA TGTGCCAGCAGTTTAGGATCGGGACTCGCGGAGCAGTACTTC.

The chain recombines TRBV20-1 with TRBJ1-5, with D tentatively TRBD1 (6 bases). With 5 bases removed from V and 3 bases from J, the gap between germline ends came to 11 bases. This CDR3 contains 13 residues. The germline CDR1 and CDR2 sequences are DFQATT and SNEGSKA (reference sequence). CDR3 loop: CSAGTSFNQPQHF. The CDR3, as DNA: TGCAGTGCTGGGACAAGTTTCAATCAGCCCCAGCATTTT.

The chain recombines TRBV7-9 with TRBJ2-1; D is unclear. V lost 1 base and J lost 4, with 8 bases in between. CDR1 is SEHNR and CDR2 is FQNEAQ in the germline V gene (reference sequence). The CDR3 consists of 14 residues. The CDR3 is CASSLVEVYNEQFF. The DNA for the CDR3 is TGTGCCAGCAGCTTAGTTGAGGTATACAATGAGCAGTTCTTC.

V usage is TRBV6-6 and J usage is TRBJ2-3; 10 bases are shared with TRBD2. CDR3 length equals 15 residues. The V gene's germline CDR1 is MNHNY and CDR2 SVGAGI (reference sequence). Germline trimming cut 4 bases from V and 4 bases from J; bases unmatched to any gene: 5. The CDR3 here is CASSLAGGGPDTQYF. The CDR3 DNA follows: TGTGCCAGCAGTTTAGCGGGGGGAGGCCCAGATACGCAGTATTTT.

V is TRBV29-1 and J is TRBJ1-2; TRBD1 matches at 7 bases. From germline, CDR1 is SQVTM and CDR2 ANQGSEA. Germline trimming cut 5 bases from V and 2 bases from J; bases unmatched to any gene: 8. The CDR3 runs to 14 residues. CDR3 sequence: CSVPDRERNYGYTF. In DNA form, the CDR3 reads TGCAGCGTTCCAGACAGGGAAAGGAACTATGGCTACACCTTC.

The rearrangement links TRBV9 to TRBJ2-2, with D possibly being TRBD2 (6 bases). V shed 4 bases and J shed 5 bases, with 12 bases lying between them. CDR1 SGDLS and CDR2 YYNGEE come from the germline V gene. The CDR3 sequence is 14 residues long. CDR3 DNA sequence: TGTGCCAGCAGCCGTACTGGGGGGACCGGGGAGCTGTTTTTT. Residues: CASSRTGGTGELFF. Variable domain in full (rest from reference TRBV9 and TRBJ2-2): DSGVTQTPKHLITATGQRVTLRCSPRSGDLSVYWYQQSLDQGLQFLIQYYNGEERAKGNILERFSAQQFPDLHSELNLSSLELGDSALYFCASSRTGGTGELFFGEGSRLTVL.

The gene calls are TRBV19 and TRBJ1-1; D gene unclear. CDR1 is LNHDA and CDR2 is SQIVND in the germline V gene (reference sequence). With 7 bases removed from V and 7 bases from J, the gap between germline ends came to 10 bases. The CDR3 is made up of 11 amino acids. CDR3 region: CASTAGFEAFF. The DNA of the CDR3 is TGTGCCAGTACCGCGGGGTTTGAAGCTTTCTTT.